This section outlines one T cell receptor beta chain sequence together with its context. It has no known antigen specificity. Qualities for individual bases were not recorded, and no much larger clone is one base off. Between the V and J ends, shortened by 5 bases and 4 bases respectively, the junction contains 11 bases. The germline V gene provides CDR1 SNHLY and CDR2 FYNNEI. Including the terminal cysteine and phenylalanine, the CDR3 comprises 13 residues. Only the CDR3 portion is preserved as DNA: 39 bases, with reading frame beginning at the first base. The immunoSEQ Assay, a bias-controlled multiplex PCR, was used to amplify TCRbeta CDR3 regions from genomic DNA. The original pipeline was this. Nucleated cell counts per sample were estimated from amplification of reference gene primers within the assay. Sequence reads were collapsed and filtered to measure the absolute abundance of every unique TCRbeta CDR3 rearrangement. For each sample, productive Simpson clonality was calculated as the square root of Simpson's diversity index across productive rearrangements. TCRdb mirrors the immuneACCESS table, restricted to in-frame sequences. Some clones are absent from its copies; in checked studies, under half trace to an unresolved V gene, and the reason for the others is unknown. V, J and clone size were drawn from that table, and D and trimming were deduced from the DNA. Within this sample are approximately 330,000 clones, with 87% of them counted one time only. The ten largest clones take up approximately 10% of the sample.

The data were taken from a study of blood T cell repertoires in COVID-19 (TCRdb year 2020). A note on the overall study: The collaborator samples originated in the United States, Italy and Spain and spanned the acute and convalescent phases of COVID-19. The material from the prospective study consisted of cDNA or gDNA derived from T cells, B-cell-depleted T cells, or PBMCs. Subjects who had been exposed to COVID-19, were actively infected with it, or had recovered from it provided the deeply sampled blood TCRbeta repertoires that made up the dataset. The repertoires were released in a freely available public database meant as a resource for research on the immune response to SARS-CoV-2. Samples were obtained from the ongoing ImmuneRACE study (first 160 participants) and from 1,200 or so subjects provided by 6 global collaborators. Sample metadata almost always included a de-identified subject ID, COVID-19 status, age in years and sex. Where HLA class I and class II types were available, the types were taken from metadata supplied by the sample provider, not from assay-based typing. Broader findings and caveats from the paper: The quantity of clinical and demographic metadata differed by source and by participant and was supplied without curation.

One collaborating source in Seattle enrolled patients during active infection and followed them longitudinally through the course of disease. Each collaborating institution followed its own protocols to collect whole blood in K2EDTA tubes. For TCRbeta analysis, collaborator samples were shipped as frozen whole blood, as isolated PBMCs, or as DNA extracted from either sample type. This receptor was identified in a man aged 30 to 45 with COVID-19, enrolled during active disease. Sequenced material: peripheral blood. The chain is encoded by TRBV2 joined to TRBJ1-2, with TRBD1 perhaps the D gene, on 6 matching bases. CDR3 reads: CASSRQETYGYTF. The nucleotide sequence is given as TGTGCCAGCAGTCGACAGGAGACCTATGGCTACACCTTC.